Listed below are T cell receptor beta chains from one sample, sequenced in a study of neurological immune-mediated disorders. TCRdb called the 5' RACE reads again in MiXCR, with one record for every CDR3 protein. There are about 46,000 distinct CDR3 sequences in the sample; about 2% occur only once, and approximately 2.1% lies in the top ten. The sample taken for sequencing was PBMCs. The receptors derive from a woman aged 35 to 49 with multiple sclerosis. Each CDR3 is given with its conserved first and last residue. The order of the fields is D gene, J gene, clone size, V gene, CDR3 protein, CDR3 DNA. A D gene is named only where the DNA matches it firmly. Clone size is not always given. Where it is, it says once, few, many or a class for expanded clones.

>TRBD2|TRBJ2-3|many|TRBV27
CASSFQLAGTDTQYF
TGTGCCAGCAGTTTCCAGCTAGCGGGTACAGATACGCAGTATTTT
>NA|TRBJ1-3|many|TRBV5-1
CASSPDKFSSGNTIYF
TGCGCCAGCAGCCCAGATAAGTTCTCTTCTGGAAACACCATATATTTT
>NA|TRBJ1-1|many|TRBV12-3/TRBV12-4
CASSTTGWTEAFF
TGTGCCAGCAGTACAACAGGGTGGACTGAAGCTTTCTTT
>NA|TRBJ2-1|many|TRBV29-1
CSGRTDREYNEQFF
TGCAGCGGGCGGACAGATCGAGAATACAATGAGCAGTTCTTC
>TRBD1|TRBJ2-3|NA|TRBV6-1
CASPDRSTDTQYF
TGTGCCAGCCCGGACAGGTCCACAGATACGCAGTATTTT
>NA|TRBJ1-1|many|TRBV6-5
CASSYLKGTEAFF
TGTGCCAGCAGTTACCTGAAGGGCACTGAAGCTTTCTTT
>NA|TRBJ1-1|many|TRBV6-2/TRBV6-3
CASNDRLWNTEAFF
TGTGCCAGCAACGACAGGCTTTGGAACACTGAAGCTTTCTTT
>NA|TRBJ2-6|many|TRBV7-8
CASSFLQRDPTGANVLTF
TGTGCCAGCAGCTTTCTGCAGAGAGACCCCACTGGGGCCAACGTCCTGACTTTC
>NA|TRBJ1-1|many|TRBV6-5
CASSYSAVVTEAFF
TGTGCCAGCAGTTATTCGGCGGTAGTCACTGAAGCTTTCTTT
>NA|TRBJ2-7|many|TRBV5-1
CASSFLQGGYEQYF
TGCGCCAGCAGCTTCCTCCAGGGGGGCTACGAGCAGTACTTC
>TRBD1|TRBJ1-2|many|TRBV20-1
CSARDGTAINYGYTF
TGCAGTGCTAGAGATGGGACAGCTATTAACTATGGCTACACCTTC
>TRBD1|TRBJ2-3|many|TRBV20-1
CSADRGASTDTQYF
TGCAGTGCTGACAGGGGGGCTAGCACAGATACGCAGTATTTT
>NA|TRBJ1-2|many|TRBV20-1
CSAKEGQPANYGYTF
TGCAGTGCTAAGGAAGGTCAGCCTGCTAACTATGGCTACACCTTC
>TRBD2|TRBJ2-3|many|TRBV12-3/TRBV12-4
CASSLRGGEDTQYF
TGTGCCAGCAGTTTGCGGGGGGGCGAAGATACGCAGTATTTT
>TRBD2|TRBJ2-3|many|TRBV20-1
CSASATSGTDTQYF
TGCAGTGCTAGTGCCACTAGCGGCACAGATACGCAGTATTTT
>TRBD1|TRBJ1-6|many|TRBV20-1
CSARPRDRGTNSPLHF
TGCAGTGCTAGACCCAGGGACAGGGGGACGAATTCACCCCTCCACTTT
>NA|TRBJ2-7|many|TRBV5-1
CASSLVLQGGPHEQYF
TGCGCCAGCAGCTTGGTTTTACAGGGGGGGCCCCACGAGCAGTACTTC
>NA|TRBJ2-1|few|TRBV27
CASSLHGMGEQFF
TGTGCCAGCAGTTTACACGGTATGGGTGAGCAGTTCTTC
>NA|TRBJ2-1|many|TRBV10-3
CAISESRGYNEQFF
TGTGCCATCAGTGAGTCGAGGGGGTACAATGAGCAGTTCTTC
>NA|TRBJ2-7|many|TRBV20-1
CSARGVDVYEQYF
TGCAGTGCTAGAGGTGTGGATGTCTACGAGCAGTACTTC
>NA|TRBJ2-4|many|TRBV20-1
CSARAGAQLAKNIQYF
TGCAGTGCTAGAGCAGGAGCGCAGCTAGCCAAAAACATTCAGTACTTC
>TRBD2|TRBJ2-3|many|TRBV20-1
CSAWERAGFTDTQYF
TGCAGTGCTTGGGAGAGAGCGGGATTCACAGATACGCAGTATTTT
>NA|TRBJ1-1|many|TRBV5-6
CASSLGPDTEAFF
TGTGCCAGCAGCTTGGGTCCGGACACTGAAGCTTTCTTT
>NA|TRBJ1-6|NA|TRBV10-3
CAISESRGNSTLNF
TGTGCCATCAGTGAGTCTCGGGGCAATTCAACCCTCAACTTT
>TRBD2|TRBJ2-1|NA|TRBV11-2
CASSLMGGGATEQFF
TGTGCCAGCAGCTTGATGGGCGGGGGGGCCACTGAGCAGTTCTTC
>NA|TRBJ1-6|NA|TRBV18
CASSPEGGADSPLHF
TGTGCCAGCTCACCGGAGGGGGGGGCGGATTCACCCCTCCACTTT
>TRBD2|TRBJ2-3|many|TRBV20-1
CSAPTPLAGGATDTQYF
TGCAGTGCTCCTACCCCCCTAGCGGGGGGCGCCACAGATACGCAGTATTTT
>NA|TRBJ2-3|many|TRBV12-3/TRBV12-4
CASSLGGPTDTQYF
TGTGCCAGCAGTTTAGGGGGGCCGACAGATACGCAGTATTTT
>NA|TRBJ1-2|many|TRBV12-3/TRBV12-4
CASRVFGGYGYTF
TGTGCCAGCAGAGTATTTGGCGGCTATGGCTACACCTTC
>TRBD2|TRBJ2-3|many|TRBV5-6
CASSTSGGATDTQYF
TGTGCCAGCAGTACTAGCGGGGGGGCAACAGATACGCAGTATTTT
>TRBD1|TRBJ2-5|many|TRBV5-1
CASMAGTGRTQTQYF
TGCGCCAGCATGGCCGGGACAGGGAGAACCCAGACCCAGTACTTC
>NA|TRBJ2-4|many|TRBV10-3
CASKGELAKNIQYF
TGTGCCTCCAAGGGGGAGCTAGCCAAAAACATTCAGTACTTC
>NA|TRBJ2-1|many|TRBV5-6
CASSFGPNEQFF
TGTGCCAGCAGCTTCGGTCCGAATGAGCAGTTCTTC
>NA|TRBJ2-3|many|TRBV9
CASSVVWTHTDTQYF
TGTGCCAGCAGCGTAGTCTGGACTCACACAGATACGCAGTATTTT
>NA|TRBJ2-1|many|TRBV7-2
CASSLGGKGWYNEQFF
TGTGCCAGCAGCTTAGGAGGAAAGGGGTGGTACAATGAGCAGTTCTTC
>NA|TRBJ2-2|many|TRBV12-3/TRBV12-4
CASSTGHSNTGELFF
TGTGCCAGCAGTACGGGACATTCGAACACCGGGGAGCTGTTTTTT
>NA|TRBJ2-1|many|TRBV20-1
CSASLSSGYNEQFF
TGCAGCGCTAGTTTATCGTCCGGGTACAATGAGCAGTTCTTC
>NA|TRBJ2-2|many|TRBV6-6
CASSPRGADGELFF
TGTGCCAGCAGTCCCCGGGGGGCTGACGGGGAGCTGTTTTTT
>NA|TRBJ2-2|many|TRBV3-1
CASSQHGVNTGELFF
TGTGCCAGCAGCCAACACGGGGTGAACACCGGGGAGCTGTTTTTT
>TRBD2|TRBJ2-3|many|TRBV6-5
CASSYGLAGGNTQYF
TGTGCCAGCAGTTACGGTCTAGCGGGGGGGAATACGCAGTATTTT